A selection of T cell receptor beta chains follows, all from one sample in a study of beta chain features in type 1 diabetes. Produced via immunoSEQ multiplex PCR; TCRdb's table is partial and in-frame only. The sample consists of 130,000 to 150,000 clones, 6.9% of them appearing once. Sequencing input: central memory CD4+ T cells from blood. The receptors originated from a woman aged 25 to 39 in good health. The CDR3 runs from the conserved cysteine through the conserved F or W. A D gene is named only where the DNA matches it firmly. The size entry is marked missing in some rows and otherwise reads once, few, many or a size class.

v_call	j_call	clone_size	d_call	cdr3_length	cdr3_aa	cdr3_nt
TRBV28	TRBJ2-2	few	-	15	CASSRGTSNTGELFF	TGTGCCAGCAGCAGAGGCACTTCGAACACCGGGGAGCTGTTTTTT
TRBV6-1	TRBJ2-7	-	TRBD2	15	CASTTQAGGPYEQYF	TGTGCCAGCACCACCCAAGCGGGAGGGCCATACGAGCAGTACTTC
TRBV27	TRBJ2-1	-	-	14	CASSLLDTYNEQFF	TGTGCCAGCAGTTTACTAGATACCTACAATGAGCAGTTCTTC
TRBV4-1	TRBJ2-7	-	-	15	CASSQAIAVNYEQYF	TGCGCCAGCAGCCAAGCAATAGCGGTGAACTACGAGCAGTACTTC
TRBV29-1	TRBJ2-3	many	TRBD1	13	CSVDRGTTDTQYF	TGCAGCGTAGACAGGGGAACCACAGATACGCAGTATTTT
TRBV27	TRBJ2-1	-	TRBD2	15	CASSRATSGSNEQFF	TGTGCCAGCTCTCGAGCCACTAGCGGGAGCAATGAGCAGTTCTTC
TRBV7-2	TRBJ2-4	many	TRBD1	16	CASSWSTGLAKNIQYF	TGTGCCAGCAGCTGGTCGACAGGGCTAGCCAAAAACATTCAGTACTTC
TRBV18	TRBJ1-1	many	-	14	CASSLDSLGAEAFF	TGTGCCAGCTCGCTGGACAGTCTGGGCGCTGAAGCTTTCTTT
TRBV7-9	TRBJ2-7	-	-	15	CASIKSGNPSYEQYF	TGTGCCAGCATCAAAAGCGGCAACCCCTCCTACGAGCAGTACTTC
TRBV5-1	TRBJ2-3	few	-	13	CASSYRQTDTQYF	TGCGCCAGCAGCTATCGACAGACAGATACGCAGTATTTT
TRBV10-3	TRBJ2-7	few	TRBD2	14	CAISELAGDYEQYF	TGTGCCATCAGTGAGCTAGCGGGAGACTACGAGCAGTACTTC
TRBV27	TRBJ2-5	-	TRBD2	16	CASSLSSSGRWETQYF	TGTGCCAGCAGTTTATCGTCTAGCGGGAGGTGGGAGACCCAGTACTTC
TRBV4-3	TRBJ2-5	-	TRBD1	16	CASSQDWTGGGETQYF	TGCGCCAGCAGCCAAGATTGGACAGGGGGCGGTGAGACCCAGTACTTC
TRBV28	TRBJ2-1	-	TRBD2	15	CASSLMPGGPYEQFF	TGTGCCAGCAGTTTAATGCCGGGAGGGCCTTATGAGCAGTTCTTC
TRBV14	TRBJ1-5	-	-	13	CASSQALNQPQHF	TGTGCCAGCAGCCAAGCCCTTAATCAGCCCCAGCATTTT
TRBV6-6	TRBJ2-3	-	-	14	CATSRGLNTDTQYF	TGTGCCACATCAAGGGGTTTGAACACAGATACGCAGTATTTT
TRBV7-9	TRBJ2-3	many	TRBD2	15	CASSFLAGVTDTQYF	TGTGCCAGCAGCTTCTTAGCGGGAGTCACAGATACGCAGTATTTT
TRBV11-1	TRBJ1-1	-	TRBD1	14	CASSLGQGITEAFF	TGTGCCAGCAGCTTAGGACAGGGGATCACTGAAGCTTTCTTT
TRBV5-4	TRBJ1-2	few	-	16	CASSQGGGGKDYGYTF	TGTGCCAGCAGCCAAGGCGGCGGAGGCAAAGACTATGGCTACACCTTC
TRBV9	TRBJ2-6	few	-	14	CASSESSGANVLTF	TGTGCCAGCAGCGAGAGCTCTGGGGCCAACGTCCTGACTTTC